The 24 T cell receptor beta chains presented below share a single source sample, sequenced in a study of OX40 agonist ivuxolimab in advanced cancers. Produced via immunoSEQ multiplex PCR; TCRdb's table is partial and in-frame only. The sample consists of some 70,000 clones, 86% of them appearing once. Sequencing was performed on CD4+ or CD8+ T cells sorted from blood, taken in a trial of the OX40 agonist ivuxolimab. The source is an adult with an advanced solid tumor such as melanoma, head and neck, liver or kidney cancer.

CDR3 in amino acids: CASRQGPYEQYF. The CDR3 bases are TGTGCCAGTAGACAGGGGCCCTACGAGCAGTACTTC. This rearrangement joins TRBV28 to TRBJ2-7; 8 bases align to TRBD1. Germline V gives CDR1 MDHEN, CDR2 SYDVKM. The trim removed 9 bases at V and 2 bases at J, leaving 3 bases unmatched. CDR3 length: 12 residues.

For the CDR3, the DNA is TGTGCCAGCAGCTCACAGGGGGGAGGCTATTCACCCCTCCACTTT. Translated: CASSSQGGGYSPLHF. The V call is TRBV5-5, the J call TRBJ1-6; TRBD1 matches 8 bases. Germline V gene lookup returns CDR1 SGHKS and CDR2 YYEKEE (reference sequence). V was pared by 3 bases and J by 8 bases, with 7 bases of the junction left unmatched. The CDR3 spans 15 residues.

The J gene is TRBJ1-2, the V gene TRBV7-2, with D possibly being TRBD1 (6 bases). CDR1 and CDR2 (germline): SGHTA, FQGNSA. V lost 6 bases, J lost 8 bases, and 19 bases lay in between. This CDR3 has 14 residues. This CDR3 is CASSPIGGGTGYTF. The DNA for the CDR3 is TGTGCCAGCAGTCCAATCGGAGGGGGGACAGGCTACACCTTC.

This clone was recorded a few times. V usage is TRBV6-6 and J usage is TRBJ1-5, with D uncertain. CDR3 length: 13 residues. CDR1 is MNHNY and CDR2 is SVGAGI in the germline V gene (reference sequence). The V end lost 7 bases, the J end lost 2 bases, and 9 bases lay between the germline ends. The CDR3: CASTQFGNQPQHF. The DNA for the CDR3 is TGTGCCAGCACCCAATTCGGCAATCAGCCCCAGCATTTT.

V is TRBV5-1 and J is TRBJ2-2; 15 bases map to TRBD2. CDR3 size: 17 residues. The germline V gene encodes CDR1 SGHRS and CDR2 YFSETQ. Trimming took 4 bases from V and 6 from J; bases not matched to a gene: 7. Here the CDR3 reads CASSPRTSGGASGELFF. CDR3 coding DNA: TGCGCCAGCAGCCCCCGGACTAGCGGGGGGGCGTCCGGGGAGCTGTTTTTT.

The chain combines TRBV19 with TRBJ2-7, with 7 bases that match TRBD1. The ends lost 5 bases at V and 1 base at J; junction bases unmatched: 8. The CDR3 is 15 residues long. The germline V gene has CDR1 LNHDA and CDR2 SQIVND (reference sequence). The CDR3, as DNA: TGTGCCAGTAGTCCAACAGGGGCATTATCCTACGAGCAGTACTTC. Translating it yields CASSPTGALSYEQYF. Based on the CDR3 plus reference TRBV19 and TRBJ2-7, the full variable domain is DGGITQSPKYLFRKEGQNVTLSCEQNLNHDAMYWYRQDPGQGLRLIYYSQIVNDFQKGDIAEGYSVSREKKESFPLTVTSAQKNPTAFYLCASSPTGALSYEQYFGPGTRLTVT.

V is TRBV11-3 and J is TRBJ2-3; D is undetermined. V was shortened by 1 base and J by 5 bases, with 7 bases between the two germline ends. The germline gives CDR1 SGHNT, CDR2 YENEEA. This CDR3 contains 13 residues. In DNA form, the CDR3 reads TGTGCCAGCAGCTTAGGCGTTGGAGATACGCAGTATTTT. It specifies CASSLGVGDTQYF. Full variable domain (missing parts from reference TRBV11-3 and TRBJ2-3): EAGVVQSPRYKIIEKKQPVAFWCNPISGHNTLYWYLQNLGQGPELLIRYENEEAVDDSQLPKDRFSAERLKGVDSTLKIQPAELGDSAVYLCASSLGVGDTQYFGPGTRLTVL.

The DNA of the CDR3 is TGTGCCAGCAGTTGGGACCCCAGCAATCAGCCCCAGCATTTT. Its translation is CASSWDPSNQPQHF. The chain joins TRBV6-5 to TRBJ1-5; a weak D match, TRBD1 (5 bases). Deletions cut 4 bases from V and 1 base from J, with 8 bases between. Germline CDR1 MNHEY, CDR2 SVGAGI. This CDR3 is built from 14 residues.

The chain uses TRBV11-3 and TRBJ2-3; D possibly corresponds to TRBD2 (6 bases). V was shortened by 5 bases and J by 6 bases, with 18 bases between the two germline ends. The CDR3 is 15 amino acids. The germline V gene has CDR1 SGHNT and CDR2 YENEEA. The CDR3 nucleotides are TGTGCCAGCAGCCCTAGTCGGGGCGCGGGGGATACGCAGTATTTT. This codes for CASSPSRGAGDTQYF.

The chain links TRBV5-4 to TRBJ1-2; the D is unclear. Germline loops: CDR1 SGHNT, CDR2 YYREEE (reference sequence). Trimming took 2 bases from V and 8 from J, leaving 10 bases between them. This CDR3 contains 12 residues. CDR3 sequence: CASSFLSDGYTF. CDR3 DNA sequence: TGTGCCAGCAGCTTCTTAAGTGACGGCTACACCTTC.

This clone was seen a handful of times. This chain joins TRBV5-1 and TRBJ2-7; 8 positions match TRBD1. The germline gives CDR1 SGHRS, CDR2 YFSETQ. V was pared by 4 bases and J by 5 bases, with 14 bases of the junction left unmatched. This CDR3 is 16 amino acids long. DNA for the CDR3: TGCGCCAGCAGCCCTTGGGGGTCAGGGGGCGCCCACGAGCAGTACTTC. Amino acid sequence: CASSPWGSGGAHEQYF.

This clone appeared a single time. V and J are TRBV7-9 and TRBJ2-5; tentatively, D is TRBD1 or TRBD2 (5 bases each). The CDR3 is 14 amino acids. Per germline, CDR1 SEHNR and CDR2 FQNEAQ (reference sequence). V was pared by 3 bases and J by 3 bases, with 11 bases between. CDR3 nucleotides: TGTGCCAGCAGCTTGGCCGGGGCCGAAGAGACCCAGTACTTC. This encodes CASSLAGAEETQYF.

V is TRBV20-1 and J is TRBJ2-7; D could derive from TRBD1 or TRBD2 (5 bases each). Germline CDR1 is DFQATT and CDR2 is SNEGSKA (reference sequence). V shed 5 bases and J shed 6 bases, with 8 bases lying between them. This CDR3 contains 10 residues. In nucleotides, the CDR3 is TGCAGTGCTGAGGGGCGCGAGCAGTACTTC. This gives the protein CSAEGREQYF.

The rearrangement uses TRBV11-3 and TRBJ1-1, with D possibly matching TRBD1 (5 bases). Germline CDR1 is SGHNT and CDR2 is YENEEA. Trimming pared 3 bases from V and 4 bases from J, leaving 9 bases between. The CDR3 spans 13 residues. The CDR3 reads CASSFAGTTEAFF. CDR3 DNA sequence: TGTGCCAGCAGCTTCGCGGGGACCACTGAAGCTTTCTTT.

The genes are TRBV7-9 and TRBJ2-5; D may match TRBD1 or TRBD2 (5 bases each). Between the trimmed V and J ends, which lost 5 bases and 0 bases, there was a span of 10 bases. Germline CDR1 reads SEHNR; CDR2 reads FQNEAQ (reference sequence). This CDR3 spans 14 amino acids. CDR3 bases: TGTGCCAGCAGCCCCGGGACCAACCAAGAGACCCAGTACTTC. It is translated as CASSPGTNQETQYF. Using reference TRBV7-9 and TRBJ2-5 for the parts outside the CDR3, the full variable domain is DTGVSQNPRHKITKRGQNVTFRCDPISEHNRLYWYRQTLGQGPEFLTYFQNEAQLEKSRLLSDRFSAERPKGSFSTLEIQRTEQGDSAMYLCASSPGTNQETQYFGPGTRLLVL.

The gene calls are TRBV7-2 and TRBJ2-1; 11 bases agree with TRBD2. The CDR3 covers 15 residues. CDR1 SGHTA and CDR2 FQGNSA come from the germline V gene. The J segment lost 8 bases and the V segment lost 1 base, leaving 4 bases of the junction unmatched. This chain's CDR3 is CASSLGQLAGDEQFF. As DNA, the CDR3 is TGTGCCAGCAGCTTAGGGCAACTAGCGGGGGATGAGCAGTTCTTC.

Turning to this clone: The junction differs from germline at one of its ends, possibly a read error. The chain combines TRBV5-5 with TRBJ1-2; TRBD1 is a possible D gene (5 bases). There are 15 residues in the CDR3. The germline V gene encodes CDR1 SGHKS and CDR2 YYEKEE (reference sequence). CDR3 coding DNA: TGTGCCAGCACCTTGGGGCAGGGAGAGGTCTCTGGCTACACCTTC. Translation gives CASTLGQGEVSGYTF.

This clone was found once. The V and J genes are TRBV9 and TRBJ1-1; D not resolved. This CDR3 region has 12 residues. V shed 1 base and J shed 3 bases, with 4 bases lying between them. Per the germline V gene, CDR1 is SGDLS and CDR2 is YYNGEE. The CDR3 spells CASSVRDTEAFF. The CDR3 coding sequence is TGTGCCAGCAGCGTAAGGGACACTGAAGCTTTCTTT.

In its sample, this clone was seen once. The J gene is TRBJ1-3, the V gene TRBV7-2, with D hard to call. Germline CDR1 and CDR2: SGHTA and FQGNSA. CDR3 length: 14 amino acids. V lost 5 bases and J 1 base, leaving 9 bases between the germline ends. CDR3 sequence (DNA): TGTGCCAGCAGCCCAAGCCAGTCTGGAAACACCATATATTTT. This sequence encodes CASSPSQSGNTIYF. Looking up the rest from reference TRBV7-2 and TRBJ1-3 gives the full variable domain: GAGVSQSPSNKVTEKGKDVELRCDPISGHTALYWYRQSLGQGLEFLIYFQGNSAPDKSGLPSDRFSAERTGGSVSTLTIQRTQQEDSAVYLCASSPSQSGNTIYFGEGSWLTVV.

The rearrangement uses TRBV9 and TRBJ2-1; 8 nucleotides line up with TRBD2. V lost 3 bases and J lost 6; bases outside the gene matches: 11. The CDR3 covers 16 residues. Germline assignment: CDR1 SGDLS and CDR2 YYNGEE. Written as DNA, the CDR3 is TGTGCCAGCAGCGGTGGCGGGGGGCTAGCCGGCAATGAGCAGTTCTTC. This encodes CASSGGGGLAGNEQFF. The variable domain in full, completed from reference TRBV9 and TRBJ2-1, reads DSGVTQTPKHLITATGQRVTLRCSPRSGDLSVYWYQQSLDQGLQFLIQYYNGEERAKGNILERFSAQQFPDLHSELNLSSLELGDSALYFCASSGGGGLAGNEQFFGPGTRLTVL.

The chain is built from TRBV7-3 and TRBJ1-6; possibly TRBD1 for D (5 bases). Germline loops: CDR1 SGHTA, CDR2 FQGTGA. This CDR3 region has 15 residues. Trimming took off 0 bases at V and 9 bases at J, with 12 bases between the two ends. The chain's CDR3 is CASSLTYQGISPLHF. The CDR3 coding sequence is TGTGCCAGCAGCTTAACGTACCAGGGCATTTCACCCCTCCACTTT.

The chain joins TRBV4-3 to TRBJ1-3; tentative D call: TRBD1 (6 bases). Germline V lookup: CDR1 LGHNA, CDR2 YSLEER. This CDR3 spans 15 amino acids. Trimming removed 0 bases at V and 4 bases at J, with 10 bases between. CDR3 region: CASSQDPDSGNTIYF. The CDR3 DNA sequence: TGCGCCAGCAGCCAAGATCCGGACAGCGGAAACACCATATATTTT.

The V and J genes are TRBV7-9 and TRBJ1-2; D unclear. Between the trimmed V and J ends, which lost 2 bases and 8 bases, there was a span of 18 bases. CDR3 length equals 15 residues. Germline loops: CDR1 SEHNR, CDR2 FQNEAQ (reference sequence). The CDR3 is CASSLRHIRGQGYTF. In DNA form, the CDR3 reads TGTGCCAGCAGCTTACGACACATCCGAGGTCAGGGCTACACCTTC.

The CDR3 region is CAWSVLDSRYGNYGYTF. CDR3 DNA: TGTGCCTGGAGTGTACTGGACAGTCGATACGGGAACTATGGCTACACCTTC. The chain couples TRBV30 to TRBJ1-2, with a tentative D call TRBD1 (6 bases). Germline CDR1 GTSNPN, CDR2 SVGIG (reference sequence). The V gene lost 0 bases and the J gene lost 2 bases, with 19 bases spanning the gap. This CDR3 has 17 amino acids.